Detailed here is one T cell receptor beta chain. This clonotype was recorded a few times. The specificity of this receptor is unknown. Per-base qualities were not stored, and no clone one base away is much larger. The library was generated by multiplex PCR. Instrument used: Illumina HiSeq 4000. TCR beta libraries were built with iRepertoire HTBI primers and Arm-PCR amplification of CDR3 regions. PCR products were gel purified before sequencing. Under the source paper's analysis protocol: A total of 60 to 80 TRBV and approximately 13 TRBJ segments were identified across samples and were used for gene usage analysis of CDR3 amino acid clonotypes. Filtered high-quality paired reads were merged into contigs using COPE and FqMerger. Contigs were aligned with BLAST to IMGT TRBV, TRBD and TRBJ reference genes, and CDR3 was defined per IMGT. Clonotypes above 0.1% frequency were classified as highly expanded clones. Shannon entropy was used to measure repertoire diversity, and the Gini coefficient was used to measure V-J evenness. A clonotype was considered public if more than one individual shared it. In TCRdb, the public reads were trimmed at Q25 with fastp and aligned with MiXCR, with productive beta chains retained. Entries that share a CDR3 protein sequence are merged under the most common genes and DNA. TCRdb, not the authors, supplied the V and J calls. In all, the sample holds about 310,000 distinct CDR3 sequences, and over 15% of those were seen once. Approximately 35% of the sample is in the top ten clones.

The sample comes from a study of regulatory T cells in long-lasting Graves disease (dated by TCRdb to the early 2020s). Study-level background: In the newly diagnosed Graves' disease group, patients had been taking antithyroid drugs for less than 3 months. The study was conducted in China and was registered as a clinical trial. Persistent Graves' disease patients were compared with newly diagnosed Graves' disease patients by peripheral blood TCR sequencing and RNA sequencing. A total of about 35 samples underwent TCR sequencing, from about 13 patients with persistent Graves' disease and about 20 patients with newly diagnosed Graves' disease. Study-wide findings and limitations: The authors noted that the small sample size was a limitation that may lower accuracy. Persistent patients shared more public clonotypes among themselves (around 3,000) than newly diagnosed patients did (approximately 970). Sequencing and analysis were restricted to the TCR beta chain. Preferential use of TRBV28, TRBJ1-2 and TRBJ2-5 was observed in persistent disease, whereas TRBV20-1 and TRBJ2-1 were favored in newly diagnosed disease. Because the primary lesion, thyroid tissue, could not be accessed, the study looked at peripheral blood alone. Compared with newly diagnosed patients, persistent Graves' disease patients had lower TCR Shannon entropy and fewer highly expanded clones, which suggests clonal expansion.

Taken with the paper, the label for time point translates to: newly diagnosed GD, antithyroid drugs for less than 3 months. For both TCR sequencing and RNA sequencing, RNA was extracted from PBMCs in TRIzol. The diagnosis of Graves' disease was made according to American Thyroid Association guidelines. Patients were recruited from an endocrinology department in Xi'an, China. Each patient gave approximately 10 milliliters of peripheral blood, collected in an EDTA anticoagulant tube. Ficoll Paque Plus density gradient separation was used to isolate PBMCs, and no additional T cell sorting was done. An Agilent 2100 Bioanalyzer and agarose gel were used to check RNA quality, and a NanoDrop 2000 was used to measure RNA concentration. The CDR3 covers 16 residues, taking in both the cysteine and the phenylalanine. Only CDR3 DNA is held: 48 bases, read in frame from base 1. The germline V gene specifies SNHLY as CDR1 and FYNNEI as CDR2. V and J are trimmed by 7 bases and 0 bases, and the gene matches miss 6 bases of the junction.

This TCR was sampled from a female donor with Graves disease. Sequencing used peripheral blood mononuclear cells (PBMCs), obtained at new diagnosis, from a patient treated with antithyroid drugs. Here the chain combines TRBV2 and TRBJ2-7; TRBD2 matches 13 bases in the middle. The DNA sequence is TGTGCCAGCATTAAGACTAGCGGGGGGAGCTCCTACGAGCAGTACTTC. The translation is CASIKTSGGSSYEQYF. Outside the CDR3, residues come from the reference TRBV2 and TRBJ2-7 proteins, so the full variable domain is: EPEVTQTPSHQVTQMGQEVILRCVPISNHLYFYWYRQILGQKVEFLVSFYNNEISEKSEIFDDQFSVERPDGSNFTLKIRSTKLEDSAMYFCASIKTSGGSSYEQYFGPGTRLTVT.